The following is a TCR beta chain sequence with its context. Its antigen is as yet unknown. The data were obtained in a study of cytomegalovirus exposure and HLA in healthy donors. Germline assignment: CDR1 LNHNV and CDR2 YYDKDF (reference sequence). Losses at the gene ends were 1 base for V and 7 bases for J; bases not matched to a gene: 6. CDR3 length equals 15 residues. The study, taken as a whole, reports: As a later analysis showed, several of the most significant clusters appeared to be linked to common viral pathogens.

A multiplex PCR was run with 60 Vbeta primers and 13 Jbeta primers. TCRdb's copy holds only in-frame clones and misses some; the assay was immunoSEQ multiplex PCR. The table records 35,000 to 55,000 clones, over 55% of them present only once. Material: PBMCs. The sequence came from a human donor in good health. The chain employs TRBV15 and TRBJ1-4, with 7 bases matching TRBD1. The CDR3 DNA reads TGTGCCACCAGCAGAGGAGGGGGCGAGGGTGAAAAACTGTTTTTT. This translates into CATSRGGGEGEKLFF.